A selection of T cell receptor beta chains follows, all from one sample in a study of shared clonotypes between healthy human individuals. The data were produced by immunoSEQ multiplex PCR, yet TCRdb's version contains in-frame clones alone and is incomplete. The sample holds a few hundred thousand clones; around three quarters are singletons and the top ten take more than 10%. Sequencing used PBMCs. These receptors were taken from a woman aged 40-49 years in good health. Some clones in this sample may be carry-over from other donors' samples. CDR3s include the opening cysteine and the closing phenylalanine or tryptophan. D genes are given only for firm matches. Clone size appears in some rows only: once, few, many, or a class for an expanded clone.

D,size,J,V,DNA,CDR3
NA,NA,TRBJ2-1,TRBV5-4,TGTGCCAGCAGCTGGGCCCTTGGTGGGGGGCCGAATGATGAGCAGTTCTTC,CASSWALGGGPNDEQFF
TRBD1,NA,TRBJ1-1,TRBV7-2,TGTGCCAGCACCTCCAGGGGGAAGTCAGACACTGAAGCTTTCTTT,CASTSRGKSDTEAFF
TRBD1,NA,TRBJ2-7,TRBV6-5,TGTGCCACTAGGACAGGGGGCAGGGACGAGCAGTACTTC,CATRTGGRDEQYF
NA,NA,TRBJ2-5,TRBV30,TGTGCCTGGAGTTCCGGACCGAGGGCCCAGTACTTC,CAWSSGPRAQYF
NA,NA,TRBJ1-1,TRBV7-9,TGTGCCAGCGGCCAAACAGGCCGTGGGACTGAAGCTTTCTTT,CASGQTGRGTEAFF
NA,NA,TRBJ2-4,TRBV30,TGTGCCTGGAGTGTTGGGGTTGCCAAAAACATTCAGTACTTC,CAWSVGVAKNIQYF
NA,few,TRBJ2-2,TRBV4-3,TGCGCCAGCAGCCAAGAAGGGGGCGGGAGTAGGTCCGGGGAGCTGTTTTTT,CASSQEGGGSRSGELFF
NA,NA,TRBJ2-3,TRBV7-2,TGTGCCAGCAGCCCCTCCCTGAGCACAGATACGCAGTATTTT,CASSPSLSTDTQYF
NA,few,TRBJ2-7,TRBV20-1,TGCAGTGCTAGAGTCCCTTACGAGCAGTACTTC,CSARVPYEQYF
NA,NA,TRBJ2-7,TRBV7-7,TGTGCCAGCAGCTCCACCGACAGAAGCTCCTACGAGCAGTACTTC,CASSSTDRSSYEQYF
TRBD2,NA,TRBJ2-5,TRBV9,TGTGCCAGCAGCGTAGGAGCTAGCGGGAGGGCCGGGGAGACCCAGTACTTC,CASSVGASGRAGETQYF
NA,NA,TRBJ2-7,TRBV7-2,TGTGCCAGCAGCTCACTGGACGGCTTTTCATTTGACGAGCAGTACTTC,CASSSLDGFSFDEQYF
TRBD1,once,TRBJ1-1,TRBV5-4,TGTGCCAGCAGCCTGGACAGGGGCTCGGAAGCTTTCTTT,CASSLDRGSEAFF
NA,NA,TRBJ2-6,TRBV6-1,TGTGCCAGCAGTGAAGCGAGGTTCTCTGGGGCCAACGTCCTGACTTTC,CASSEARFSGANVLTF
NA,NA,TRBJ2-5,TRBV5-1,TGCGCCAGCAGCGTAGACGCTGAGGGGGGGACCCAGTACTTC,CASSVDAEGGTQYF
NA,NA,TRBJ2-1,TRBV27,TGTGCCAGCAGTTTATCGGGCCGCAGGGGCTCCTACAATGAGCAGTTCTTC,CASSLSGRRGSYNEQFF
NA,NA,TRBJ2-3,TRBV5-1,TGCGCCAGCAGCTTCGCGGAGGGGGCATCGGATACGCAGTATTTT,CASSFAEGASDTQYF
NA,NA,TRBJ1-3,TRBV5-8,TGTGCCAGCAGCTTGGTTGGGGGAAACACCATATATTTT,CASSLVGGNTIYF
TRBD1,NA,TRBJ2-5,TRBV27,TGTGCCAGCAGTTTCGGGACAGGGGCCTACCAAGAGACCCAGTACTTC,CASSFGTGAYQETQYF
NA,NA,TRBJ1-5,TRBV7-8,TGTGCCAGCAGCTTAGAACAGGGAAATCAGCCCCAGCATTTT,CASSLEQGNQPQHF
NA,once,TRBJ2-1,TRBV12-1,TGTGCCAGCAGCTTTGCTAGCGGCTACAATGAGCAGTTCTTC,CASSFASGYNEQFF
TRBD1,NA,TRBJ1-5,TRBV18,TGTGCCAGCTCACCATATGGACAGGGGGCGAATCAGCCCCAGCATTTT,CASSPYGQGANQPQHF
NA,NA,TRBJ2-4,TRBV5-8,TGTGCCAGCAGCTTGGTATCCACGGCCAAAAACATTCAGTACTTC,CASSLVSTAKNIQYF
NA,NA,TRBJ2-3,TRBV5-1,TGCGCCAGCAGCTTGGCCGGTCGGGTTCGAGGGAGCACAGATACGCAGTATTTT,CASSLAGRVRGSTDTQYF
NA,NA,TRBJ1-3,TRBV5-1,TGCGCCAGCAGCCAAGGGGCGAGGGGAAACACCATATATTTT,CASSQGARGNTIYF
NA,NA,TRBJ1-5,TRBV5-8,TGTGCCAGCAGCCCCTACACACAAAATCAGCCCCAGCATTTT,CASSPYTQNQPQHF
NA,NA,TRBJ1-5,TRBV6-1,TGTGCCAGCATGGGAGGAGGGAGCAATCAGCCCCAGCATTTT,CASMGGGSNQPQHF
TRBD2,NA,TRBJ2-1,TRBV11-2,TGTGCCAGCAGCGCCCGGGGGAATCGGGGGGTGCAGTTCTTC,CASSARGNRGVQFF
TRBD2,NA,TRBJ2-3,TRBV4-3,TGCGCCAGCAGCCAAGAAGCGGGGGAAGATACGCAGTATTTT,CASSQEAGEDTQYF
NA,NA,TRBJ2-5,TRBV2,TGTGCCAGCAGTGAACAGGGCCAAGAGACCCAGTACTTC,CASSEQGQETQYF
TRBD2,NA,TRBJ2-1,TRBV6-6,TGTGCCAGCAGTCGAACTGGGGAGGGAGAGTTCTTC,CASSRTGEGEFF
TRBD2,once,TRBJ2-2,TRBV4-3,TGCGCCAGCAGCCAAGACGGACTAGCGGCGAACACCGGGGAGCTGTTTTTT,CASSQDGLAANTGELFF
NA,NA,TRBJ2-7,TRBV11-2,TGTGCCAGCAGCATAAGACAGGAATCCTACGAGCAGTACTTC,CASSIRQESYEQYF
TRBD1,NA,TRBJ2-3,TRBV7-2,TGTGCCAGCAGCCCACGGACAGGGGGCGCCGCCGATACGCAGTATTTT,CASSPRTGGAADTQYF
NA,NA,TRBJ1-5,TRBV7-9,TGTGCCAGCAGCTTGGAAGGGGCAGGTCAGCCCCAGCATTTT,CASSLEGAGQPQHF
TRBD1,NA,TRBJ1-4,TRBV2,TGTGCCAGCAGTGGGGACAGAGGGGAAAAACTGTTTTTT,CASSGDRGEKLFF
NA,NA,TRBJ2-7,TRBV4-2,TGTGCCAGCAGCCAAGAGGGCGGTTATAGCTCCTACGAGCAGTACTTC,CASSQEGGYSSYEQYF
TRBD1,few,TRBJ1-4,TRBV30,TGTGCCTGGAGTCAGGGACAGGGCCTTGGAAAACTGTTTTTT,CAWSQGQGLGKLFF
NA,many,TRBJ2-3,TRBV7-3,TGTGCCAGCAGCTTAGTAGGGGCAGATACGCAGTATTTT,CASSLVGADTQYF
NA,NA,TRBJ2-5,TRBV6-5,TGTGCCAGCAGACGGCCGGGGGAAGAGACCCAGTACTTC,CASRRPGEETQYF
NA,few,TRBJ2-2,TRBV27,TGTGCCAGCAGTTTCACCAGCACCGGGGAGCTGTTTTTT,CASSFTSTGELFF
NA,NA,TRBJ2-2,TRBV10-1,TGCGCCAGCAGCGCCAGGAAGACAGACCTTTTTAAGTGGGAGCTGTTTTTT,CASSARKTDLFKWELFF
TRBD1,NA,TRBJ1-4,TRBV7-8,TGTGCCAGCAGCTATGACAGGGCTGCTGAAAAACTGTTTTTT,CASSYDRAAEKLFF
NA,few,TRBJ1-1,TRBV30,TGTGCCTTCTGGTCCAGCGTGAACACTGAAGCTTTCTTT,CAFWSSVNTEAFF
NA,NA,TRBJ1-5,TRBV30,TGTGCCTGGAGTAGGACGCCAGGGCAGCCCCAGCATTTT,CAWSRTPGQPQHF
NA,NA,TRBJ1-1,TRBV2,TGTGCCACCTCCCCGGGGGCCCAGGGGACTGAAGCTTTCTTT,CATSPGAQGTEAFF
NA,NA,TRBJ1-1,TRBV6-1,TGTGCCAGCAGTGTTCGACGGACGGACACTGAAGCTTTCTTT,CASSVRRTDTEAFF
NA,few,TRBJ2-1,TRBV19,TGTGCCAGTAACATACCGGGGGGCGGTAATGAGCAGTTCTTC,CASNIPGGGNEQFF
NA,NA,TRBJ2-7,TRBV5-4,TGTGCCAGCAGCTTGGGCCTGAGGAGGGGACAACCCTACGAGCAGTACTTC,CASSLGLRRGQPYEQYF
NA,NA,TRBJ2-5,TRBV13,TGTGCCAGCAGCTTAGGCCTAAGTGTGGCAGGCCAAGAGACCCAGTACTTC,CASSLGLSVAGQETQYF
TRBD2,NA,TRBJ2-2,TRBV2,TGTGCCAGCAACTTTGGGACTAGCGGGATCACCGGGGAGCTGTTTTTT,CASNFGTSGITGELFF
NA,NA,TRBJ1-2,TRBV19,TGTGCCAGTACGGGACACACTAACTATGGCTACACCTTC,CASTGHTNYGYTF
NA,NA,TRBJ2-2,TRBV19,TGTGCCAGTCAAAAGGGCAGGGGAGGGTCCGGGGAGCTGTTTTTT,CASQKGRGGSGELFF
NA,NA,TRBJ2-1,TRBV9,TGTGCCAGCAGCGTAGTGGGGGCGAACTACAATGAGCAGTTCTTC,CASSVVGANYNEQFF
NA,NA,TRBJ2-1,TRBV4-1,TGCGCCAGCAGCCAAGCCCTAGCGAGGGAGCAGTTCTTC,CASSQALAREQFF
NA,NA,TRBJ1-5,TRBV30,TGTGCCTGGAGTCCCCAGGGTTCCCAGCCCCAGCATTTT,CAWSPQGSQPQHF
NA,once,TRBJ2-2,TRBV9,TGTGCCAGCAGCCCCCATACCGGGACTGACAACACCGGGGAGCTGTTTTTT,CASSPHTGTDNTGELFF
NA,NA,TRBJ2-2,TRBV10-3,TGTGCCATCAGTGATTTAGGGGCGGACGGGGAGCTGTTTTTT,CAISDLGADGELFF
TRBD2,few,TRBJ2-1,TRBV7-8,TGTGCCAGCAGCTTAGGGCTAGCGGTCGATGAGCAGTTCTTC,CASSLGLAVDEQFF
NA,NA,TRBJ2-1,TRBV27,TGTGCCAGCAGTCTTATCGGACTCTATGACAATGAGCAGTTCTTC,CASSLIGLYDNEQFF